This TCR beta chain was recovered during a study of T cell responses to AZD1222 COVID-19 vaccine. Looked up from germline, CDR1 is SGHVS and CDR2 is FQNEAQ. V dropped 0 bases and J dropped 9 bases, with 21 bases sitting between them. CDR3 size: 17 residues. Profiled with immunoSEQ multiplex PCR; TCRdb holds only in-frame clones, not every one. The repertoire includes roughly 120,000 clones, 70% to 90% of them detected once, and less than 4.5% sits in the top ten. The source is an adult who received the AZD1222 COVID-19 vaccine. The sample in question was peripheral blood, obtained 28 days after the second AZD1222 dose. The V and J genes are TRBV7-8 and TRBJ1-5, with D hard to call. CDR3: CASSLAKTQEAVRPQHF. The CDR3 region has the DNA TGTGCCAGCAGCTTAGCGAAGACTCAGGAGGCAGTGCGGCCCCAGCATTTT. Combining the CDR3 with reference TRBV7-8 and TRBJ1-5 gives the whole variable domain GAGVSQSPRYKVAKRGQDVALRCDPISGHVSLFWYQQALGQGPEFLTYFQNEAQLDKSGLPSDRFFAERPEGSVSTLKIQRTQQEDSAVYLCASSLAKTQEAVRPQHFGDGTRLSIL.